The entry below describes one T cell receptor (beta chain). The antigen is unknown. This specimen belongs to a study of T cell clones after liver transplantation. Study in general: Draws occurred before transplant, before withdrawal, and after complete or failed withdrawal.

The protocol was immunoSEQ multiplex PCR, while the TCRdb copy is restricted to in-frame clones and leaves out a portion. The sample shows roughly 70,000 clones, about 92% of them seen only once. Germline CDR1 reads SGHVS; CDR2 reads FNYEAQ. There are 13 residues in the CDR3. Trimming took 4 bases from V and 7 from J, leaving 10 bases between them. Study-wide points: These preliminary findings come from unstandardized post-transplant sampling times. Rather than being deleted, graft donor-reactive T cells may have moved into the graft.

Material: CD4+ T cells from blood, obtained before liver transplant. The V gene is TRBV7-6, the J gene TRBJ2-2; the D gene is possibly TRBD2 (5 bases). The receptor was derived from a human donor who received a liver transplant. The CDR3 loop reads CASSSQAVGELFF. For the CDR3, the DNA is TGTGCCAGCAGCTCCCAAGCGGTCGGGGAGCTGTTTTTT.